This TCR beta chain is drawn from a study of T cell responses to AZD1222 COVID-19 vaccine. Profiled with immunoSEQ multiplex PCR; TCRdb holds only in-frame clones, not every one. There are about 150,000 clones in the sample; approximately 90% occur only once, and 1.5% to 2% lies in the top ten. The germline V gene has CDR1 LNHDA and CDR2 SQIVND (reference sequence). CDR3 size: 17 residues. The germline V and J ends were trimmed by 8 bases and 0 bases, with 21 bases remaining between them. The chain has TRBV19 and TRBJ2-3; D may be TRBD2 (6 bases). This TCR was sampled from an adult in good health. The sample in question was peripheral blood, obtained on day 0 of AZD1222 vaccination. The CDR3: CASRWRGPRASTDTQYF. The CDR3 nucleotides read TGTGCCAGTCGGTGGCGGGGCCCTCGTGCTAGCACAGATACGCAGTATTTT.